Listed below are T cell receptor beta chains from one sample, sequenced in a study of T cells in Graves' hyperthyroidism and ophthalmopathy. TCRdb called the multiplex PCR reads again in MiXCR, with one record for every CDR3 protein. The data contain about 590,000 distinct CDR3 sequences, more than 15% of them singletons. Sequencing used blood. These receptors originate from a woman aged 25 to 39 with Graves' hyperthyroidism. The CDR3 runs from the conserved cysteine through the conserved F or W. D genes are given only for firm matches. Size tells how often a clone was seen (once, few, many) or the class of an expanded clone, and some rows leave it out.

j_gene | abundance | v_gene | d_gene | CDR3aa | CDR3nt
TRBJ1-5 | few | TRBV29-1 | TRBD1 | CSVARGTGDQPQHF | TGCAGCGTAGCAAGAGGGACAGGAGATCAGCCCCAGCATTTT
TRBJ2-1 | many | TRBV20-1 | TRBD2 | CSARSVGGRDYYNEQFF | TGCAGTGCTAGATCCGTCGGCGGGAGGGATTACTACAATGAGCAGTTCTTC
TRBJ1-4 | - | TRBV5-1 | - | CASSLGGGVIEKLLF | TGCGCCAGCAGCTTGGGTGGGGGAGTGATCGAAAAACTGCTTTTT
TRBJ1-1 | many | TRBV7-3 | - | CASLGEEDTEAFF | TGTGCCAGCTTGGGGGAGGAGGACACTGAAGCTTTCTTT
TRBJ2-3 | many | TRBV28 | - | CASSQNEGLSTDTQYF | TGTGCCAGCAGCCAGAACGAGGGGTTAAGCACAGATACGCAGTATTTT
TRBJ2-1 | few | TRBV11-2 | TRBD2 | CASSRVLAAAYNEQFF | TGTGCCAGCAGCCGAGTCCTAGCGGCTGCCTACAATGAGCAGTTCTTC
TRBJ2-2 | many | TRBV7-8 | - | CASSLSGSEDTGELFF | TGTGCCAGCAGCCTTTCGGGCAGTGAGGATACCGGGGAGCTGTTTTTT
TRBJ2-7 | many | TRBV11-2 | - | CASSLVGSRYAYEQYF | TGTGCCAGCAGCTTAGTTGGCAGCCGCTATGCCTACGAGCAGTACTTC
TRBJ2-7 | - | TRBV5-1 | TRBD1 | CASSTGQAAYEQYF | TGCGCCAGCAGCACCGGACAGGCAGCCTACGAGCAGTACTTC
TRBJ1-5 | - | TRBV4-3 | TRBD1 | CASSQDRTGGYQPQHF | TGCGCCAGCAGCCAAGATCGGACAGGGGGTTATCAGCCCCAGCATTTT
TRBJ1-1 | - | TRBV4-1 | - | CASSQGHRGFTEAFF | TGCGCCAGCAGCCAAGGACATAGAGGGTTCACTGAAGCTTTCTTT
TRBJ2-3 | few | TRBV6-2/TRBV6-3 | - | CASSPGGGWHLTDTQYF | TGTGCCAGCAGCCCAGGGGGGGGGTGGCACCTCACAGATACGCAGTATTTT
TRBJ2-1 | - | TRBV9 | TRBD2 | CASSVASQTYPLSDSGTTYNEQFF | TGTGCCAGCAGCGTAGCATCGCAAACATACCCCCTTAGTGACTCCGGGACTACATACAATGAGCAGTTCTTC
TRBJ1-5 | - | TRBV20-1 | TRBD1 | CSAGGQGQPQHF | TGCAGCGCAGGGGGCCAGGGTCAGCCCCAGCATTTT
TRBJ2-1 | few | TRBV14 | TRBD2 | CASSQDRGSGRGHNEQFF | TGTGCCAGCAGCCAAGATCGAGGTAGCGGGAGGGGTCACAATGAGCAGTTCTTC
TRBJ2-7 | many | TRBV20-1 | TRBD1 | CSARGGTASYEQYF | TGCAGTGCTAGAGGAGGGACAGCGTCCTACGAGCAGTACTTC
TRBJ2-1 | many | TRBV6-1 | - | CASSEALVGYNEQFF | TGTGCCAGCAGTGAAGCTCTAGTGGGATACAATGAGCAGTTCTTC
TRBJ2-7 | - | TRBV3-2 | - | CASSPVGGKKYEQYF | TGTGCCAGCAGCCCCGTCGGGGGGAAAAAGTACGAGCAGTACTTC
TRBJ2-3 | many | TRBV2 | TRBD2 | CASSAGGLGLYF | TGTGCCAGCAGTGCTGGTGGACTAGGGTTGTATTTT
TRBJ2-1 | many | TRBV10-3 | TRBD2 | CAISGGGLAGRNEQFF | TGTGCCATCAGTGGGGGGGGACTAGCGGGTAGAAATGAGCAGTTCTTC
TRBJ1-3 | many | TRBV2 | - | CASSDGTNFGNTIYF | TGTGCCAGCAGTGATGGGACGAACTTTGGAAACACCATATATTTT
TRBJ1-1 | few | TRBV29-1 | - | CSVDWGLSKFTEAFF | TGCAGCGTTGACTGGGGTCTCTCAAAGTTCACTGAAGCTTTCTTT
TRBJ2-3 | many | TRBV2 | TRBD2 | CASSVMLAGGDTQYF | TGTGCCAGCAGTGTAATGCTAGCGGGAGGAGATACGCAGTATTTT
TRBJ1-1 | few | TRBV20-1 | - | CSASVNRASTEAFF | TGCAGTGCTAGCGTAAACAGGGCTAGCACTGAAGCTTTCTTT
TRBJ2-5 | few | TRBV5-5 | - | CASSQDRGNQVTQYF | TGTGCCAGCAGCCAAGATCGGGGAAATCAAGTGACCCAGTACTTC
TRBJ2-7 | few | TRBV7-9 | TRBD2 | CASSLARGGREQYF | TGTGCCAGCAGCTTAGCGCGCGGGGGGCGCGAGCAGTACTTC
TRBJ2-3 | many | TRBV20-1 | - | CSAPPLSTDTQYF | TGCAGTGCCCCCCCTCTAAGCACAGATACGCAGTATTTT
TRBJ2-7 | - | TRBV6-5 | TRBD1 | CASSLGQATFYEQYF | TGTGCCAGCAGTTTAGGACAGGCGACCTTCTACGAGCAGTACTTC
TRBJ2-3 | few | TRBV19 | TRBD2 | CASSRGLAGGSDTQYF | TGTGCCAGTAGTCGAGGACTAGCGGGAGGCTCAGATACGCAGTATTTT
TRBJ1-1 | - | TRBV19 | - | CATRDGGNTEAFF | TGTGCCACCCGAGATGGGGGGAACACTGAAGCTTTCTTT
TRBJ2-5 | many | TRBV12-3/TRBV12-4 | TRBD1 | CASSRDRNQETQYF | TGTGCCAGCAGCCGGGACAGAAACCAAGAGACCCAGTACTTC
TRBJ2-3 | many | TRBV6-5 | - | CASSYSGRGTDTQYF | TGTGCCAGCAGTTACTCGGGCAGAGGGACAGATACGCAGTATTTT
TRBJ1-1 | - | TRBV19 | - | CASSIGRRDTEAFF | TGTGCCAGTAGTATAGGGAGGCGGGACACTGAAGCTTTCTTT
TRBJ1-1 | many | TRBV30 | - | CAWSVPAGLTNTEAFF | TGTGCCTGGAGTGTACCAGCAGGGTTGACGAACACTGAAGCTTTCTTT
TRBJ2-1 | many | TRBV20-1 | TRBD2 | CSARAGGPYNEQFF | TGCAGTGCTAGGGCGGGAGGGCCCTACAATGAGCAGTTCTTC
TRBJ1-2 | - | TRBV30 | - | CAWGPYPHGYTF | TGTGCCTGGGGACCTTACCCCCATGGCTACACCTTC
TRBJ2-1 | - | TRBV29-1 | - | CSVEAQVYNEQFF | TGCAGCGTTGAGGCTCAGGTTTACAATGAGCAGTTCTTC
TRBJ1-2 | many | TRBV7-2 | - | CASSLAGPTNYGYTF | TGTGCCAGCAGCTTAGCGGGCCCAACTAACTATGGCTACACCTTC
TRBJ2-7 | many | TRBV2 | TRBD1 | CASSEEQGVPTYEQYF | TGTGCCAGCAGTGAAGAACAGGGGGTCCCTACCTACGAGCAGTACTTC
TRBJ2-7 | many | TRBV12-3/TRBV12-4 | - | CASRRTSFEQYF | TGTGCCAGCAGACGTACTAGCTTCGAGCAGTACTTC
TRBJ2-7 | many | TRBV2 | - | CASSGVTENHEQYF | TGTGCCAGCAGTGGAGTTACGGAAAACCACGAGCAGTACTTC